Listed below are T cell receptor beta chains from one sample, sequenced in a study of T cells after yellow fever vaccination. TCRdb reprocessed the 5' RACE reads via MiXCR and lists one record per CDR3 protein. Among a few hundred thousand distinct CDR3 sequences listed, around 8.1% were seen once. The sequencing here drew on PBMCs, taken about 49 days after the first yellow fever vaccination. The receptors derive from a young man who received the YFV17D yellow fever vaccine. Both conserved end residues are part of each CDR3. A D gene is named only where the DNA matches it firmly. For some rows the clone size is stated as once, few or many, or as a class when expanded; others skip it.

V,J,size,D,DNA,CDR3
TRBV7-6,TRBJ2-1,few,TRBD1,TGTGCCAGCAGCGCGCTAGACAGGGGGGTATACAATGAGCAGTTCTTC,CASSALDRGVYNEQFF
TRBV6-6,TRBJ2-2,NA,NA,TGTGCCAGCAGTCGGGGGTCCACCGGGGAGCTGTTTTTT,CASSRGSTGELFF
TRBV4-1,TRBJ2-1,NA,NA,TGCGCCAGCAGCCAAGGGACGGCAACCTACAATGAGCAGTTCTTC,CASSQGTATYNEQFF
TRBV10-3,TRBJ2-1,many,TRBD1,TGTGCCATCAGTGAGGCCTCGACAGGGCAGGAGCAGTTCTTC,CAISEASTGQEQFF
TRBV7-2,TRBJ1-6,few,NA,TGTGCCAGCAGCTTCACCACCTCACCCCTCCACTTT,CASSFTTSPLHF
TRBV9,TRBJ1-1,NA,NA,TGTGCCAGCAGCCCCTTCTATGGCAACACTGAAGCTTTCTTT,CASSPFYGNTEAFF
TRBV6-2/TRBV6-3,TRBJ2-5,NA,NA,TGTGCCAGCAGTTACCTCCCATCGGAGGGGCGTGAGACCCAGTACTTC,CASSYLPSEGRETQYF
TRBV7-9,TRBJ2-7,NA,TRBD2,TGTGCCAGCAGCTTAAGCGGGGGCGCTTGGGACGAGCAGTACTTC,CASSLSGGAWDEQYF
TRBV29-1,TRBJ2-5,few,NA,TGCAGCGCGAAAGGTCTAGTCAGGGGATGGTCCGTCCACCAAGAGACCCAGTACTTC,CSAKGLVRGWSVHQETQYF
TRBV5-1,TRBJ2-2,many,NA,TGCGCCAGCAGCTTGGAACGGAACACCGGGGAGCTGTTTTTT,CASSLERNTGELFF
TRBV29-1,TRBJ2-2,many,NA,TGCAGCGTTTCTGGGGGGGCTACCGGGGAGCTGTTTTTT,CSVSGGATGELFF
TRBV10-3,TRBJ1-2,few,NA,TGTGCCATCAGTGAGGGAAATGTCTTCGATGGCTACACCTTC,CAISEGNVFDGYTF
TRBV7-2,TRBJ1-2,many,TRBD1,TGTGCCAGCAGCTTAATGGACAGGTTCAACACCTTC,CASSLMDRFNTF
TRBV7-9,TRBJ1-6,few,NA,TGTGCCAGCAGCTTAGCTCCGTCGCAGGGCTATAATTCACCCCTCCACTTT,CASSLAPSQGYNSPLHF
TRBV21-1,TRBJ2-7,few,NA,TGTGCCAGCAGCACTTACGAGAGGGGGACAGGGGGCCGGAACTTC,CASSTYERGTGGRNF
TRBV6-2/TRBV6-3,TRBJ2-2,NA,NA,TGTGCCAGCAGCCTCGGGACGGCGTCGACGAACACCGGGGAGCTGTTTTTT,CASSLGTASTNTGELFF
TRBV20-1,TRBJ1-2,many,NA,TGCAGTGCTGCCCAAAACTATGGCTACACCTTC,CSAAQNYGYTF